This TCR beta chain came from a study of monozygotic twins with inflammatory bowel disease. Study-wide findings and caveats: Evidence failed to back one strong IBD-linked signal or clonotype. Background noise in patient repertoires may stem from differing immunosuppressive treatments. Healthy twins showed more clonotype sharing with others than IBD patients, especially patients with disease activity.

Details on this clonotype: The target antigen is unknown.

TCRdb reanalyzed the 5' RACE reads, giving one entry per CDR3 protein sequence and no DNA. The listing records approximately 210,000 distinct CDR3 sequences. The CDR3 spans 14 residues. CDR1 is MGHRA and CDR2 is YSYEKL in the germline V gene. This chain connects TRBV4-1 to TRBJ1-2; TCRdb selects TRBD1, and the lack of DNA leaves this call unchecked. Material: blood. This TCR was sampled from a human donor with ulcerative colitis or Crohn's disease, or a healthy co-twin of an affected twin (not recorded which). The CDR3 here is CASSQLGGQDGYTF.